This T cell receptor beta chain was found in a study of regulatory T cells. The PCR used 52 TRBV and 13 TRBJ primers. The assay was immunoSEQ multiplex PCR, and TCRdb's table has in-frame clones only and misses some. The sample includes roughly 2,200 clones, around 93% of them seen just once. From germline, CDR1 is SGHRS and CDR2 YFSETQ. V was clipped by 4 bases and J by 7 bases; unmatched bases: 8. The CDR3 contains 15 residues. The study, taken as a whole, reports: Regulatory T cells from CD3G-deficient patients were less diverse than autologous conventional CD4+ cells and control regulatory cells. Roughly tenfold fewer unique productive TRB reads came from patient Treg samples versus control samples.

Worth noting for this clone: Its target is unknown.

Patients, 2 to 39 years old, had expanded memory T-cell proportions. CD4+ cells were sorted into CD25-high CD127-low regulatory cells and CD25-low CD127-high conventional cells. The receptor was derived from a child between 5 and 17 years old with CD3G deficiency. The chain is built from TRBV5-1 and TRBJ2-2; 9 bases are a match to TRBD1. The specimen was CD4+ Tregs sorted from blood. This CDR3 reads CASSMSGQGGGELFF. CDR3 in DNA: TGCGCCAGCAGCATGTCGGGACAGGGTGGCGGGGAGCTGTTTTTT.